Sequencing of this T cell receptor (beta chain) was carried out in a study of radiotherapy plus CTLA-4 blockade in lung cancer. Study summary: Among all patients, more than 15% showed objective responses, while 30% to 35% had disease control.

The study treated chemo-refractory metastatic non-small-cell lung cancer patients with focal radiation plus ipilimumab CTLA-4 blockade. Germline CDR1 reads MDHEN; CDR2 reads SYDVKM. V was trimmed by 2 bases and J by 4 bases, leaving 8 bases between them. The CDR3 is 13 amino acids. Here immunoSEQ multiplex PCR was the method, and the copy in TCRdb shows in-frame clones only, minus some. The sample has approximately 40,000 clones, around 85% seen once; the top ten hold roughly 23%. A remark on this clone: Its matching antigen is unknown. The same CDR3 also results from other DNA sequences found in this sample.

Study conclusions and caveats: TCR clones from tumors expanded in blood after radiotherapy plus ipilimumab. The best predictor of response was reported to be early blood T cell clone dynamics, with interferon-beta.

This clonotype originated in a human donor with non-small cell lung cancer whose response to radiotherapy plus ipilimumab could not be evaluated. This chain uses TRBV28 with TRBJ1-2, with a weak D call TRBD1 (6 bases). The sample consisted of peripheral blood, taken from a patient treated with radiotherapy plus ipilimumab. CDR3 region: CASSLQGTYGYTF. CDR3 bases: TGTGCCAGCAGTTTACAGGGGACCTATGGCTACACCTTC.